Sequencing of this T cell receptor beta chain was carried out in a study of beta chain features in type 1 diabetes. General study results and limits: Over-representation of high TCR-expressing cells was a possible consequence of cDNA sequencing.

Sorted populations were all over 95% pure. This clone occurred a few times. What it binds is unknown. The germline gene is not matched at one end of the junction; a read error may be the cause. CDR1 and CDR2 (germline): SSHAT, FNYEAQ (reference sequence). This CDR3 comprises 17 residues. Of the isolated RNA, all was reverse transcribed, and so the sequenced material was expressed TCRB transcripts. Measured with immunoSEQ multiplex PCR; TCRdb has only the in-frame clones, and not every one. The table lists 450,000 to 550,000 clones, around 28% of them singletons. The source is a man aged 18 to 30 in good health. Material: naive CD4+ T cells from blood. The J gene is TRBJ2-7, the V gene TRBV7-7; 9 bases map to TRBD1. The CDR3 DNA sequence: TGTGCTAGCAGCGCCGGGACAGGGCTCAAGACGACCTACGAGCAGTACTTC. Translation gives CASSAGTGLKTTYEQYF.